The 4 T cell receptor beta chains listed next were all sequenced from one sample in a study of post-analysis software for immune sequencing data. Study observations and caveats: Controls showed lower frequencies than patients for roughly five TRBV segments, and TRBV5-6, TRBV5-1 and TRBV20-1 were among these.

TCR beta libraries were prepared from cDNA with unique molecular identifiers. TCRdb re-analysed the PCR reads in MiXCR, keeping a single row per CDR3 protein. Here the sample spans 430,000 or so distinct CDR3 sequences, about 40% being singletons. These receptors have no known antigen. What was sequenced was blood. The receptor set was obtained from a girl aged 2 to 10 with multiple sclerosis.

This chain uses TRBV27 with TRBJ2-7, with 7 positions matching TRBD2. CDR1 is MNHEY, CDR2 SMNVEV, per germline (reference sequence). The trim removed 5 bases at V and 2 bases at J, leaving 12 bases unmatched. The CDR3 sequence is 16 residues long. Here the CDR3 DNA reads TGTGCCAGCAGTCCGTCTTTGGGGAGGGCCCCCTACGAGCAGTACTTC. Translated: CASSPSLGRAPYEQYF.

The chain has TRBV5-1 and TRBJ2-4; 7 positions agree with TRBD2. CDR3 length: 15 amino acids. Germline trimming cut 4 bases from V and 1 base from J; bases unmatched to any gene: 5. From germline, CDR1 is SGHRS and CDR2 YFSETQ. CDR3 loop: CASSREDVAKNIQYF. CDR3 nucleotides: TGCGCCAGCAGCCGGGAGGACGTCGCCAAAAACATTCAGTACTTC.

The genes are TRBV6-5 and TRBJ1-4, with 7 bases fitting TRBD1. J was trimmed by 8 bases and V by 6 bases; bases with no gene match: 3. Germline V lookup: CDR1 MNHEY, CDR2 SVGAGI. The length of the CDR3 is 12 residues. The CDR3 protein is CASRRGGEKLFF. CDR3 bases: TGTGCCAGCAGAAGAGGGGGCGAAAAACTGTTTTTT.

The chain recombines TRBV28 with TRBJ2-3, with TRBD2 matching 7 bases. The CDR3 contains 13 residues. The junction had 3 bases not matched to a gene; V was cut back by 9 bases and J by 0 bases. Per the germline V gene, CDR1 is MDHEN and CDR2 is SYDVKM. This CDR3 is CASSGPSTDTQYF. DNA of the CDR3: TGTGCCAGTAGCGGGCCTAGCACAGATACGCAGTATTTT.